This T cell receptor beta chain was obtained from a study of CD8+ T cells in alopecia areata. Study information: Treated patients received oral tofacitinib, 5 to 10 mg twice daily. Tofacitinib treatment spanned 6 to 18 months, with 6 months off drug afterward.

Germline values: CDR1 MDHEN, CDR2 SYDVKM. CDR3 length: 14 residues. The J segment lost 0 bases and the V segment lost 9 bases, leaving 7 bases of the junction unmatched. After isolation, RNA underwent reverse transcription to generate cDNA as the sequencing template. TCRdb keeps only in-frame clones here, not all; method: immunoSEQ multiplex PCR. Among 120,000 to 150,000 clones listed, around 47% were seen once. There are a few counts of this clone. Specimen: CD4+ T cells sorted from blood. V gene TRBV28 combines with J gene TRBJ1-2; 7 bases map to TRBD1. This receptor was taken from a human donor with alopecia areata. CDR3 in DNA: TGTGCCAGTCACGAAGGGACAGCTAACTATGGCTACACCTTC. It yields the protein CASHEGTANYGYTF.